This T cell receptor beta chain emerged from a study of T cells after yellow fever vaccination. In this sample, this clonotype turned up a few times. Germline values: CDR1 GTSNPN, CDR2 SVGIG (reference sequence). This CDR3 has 14 residues. Trimming cost V 3 bases and J 4 bases; bases outside gene matches: 7. TCRdb analysed the 5' RACE reads with MiXCR anew, one entry per CDR3 protein. The table lists some 320,000 distinct CDR3 sequences, approximately 4% of them singletons. The J gene is TRBJ2-3, the V gene TRBV30; 7 nucleotides agree with TRBD2. This sequence originates from a man between 18 and 29 years old who received the YFV17D yellow fever vaccine. The sample was PBMCs, taken 5 days after the yellow fever booster vaccination. The CDR3 loop is CAWRTSPAPDTQYF. DNA for the CDR3: TGTGCCTGGAGGACTAGCCCTGCCCCAGATACGCAGTATTTT.